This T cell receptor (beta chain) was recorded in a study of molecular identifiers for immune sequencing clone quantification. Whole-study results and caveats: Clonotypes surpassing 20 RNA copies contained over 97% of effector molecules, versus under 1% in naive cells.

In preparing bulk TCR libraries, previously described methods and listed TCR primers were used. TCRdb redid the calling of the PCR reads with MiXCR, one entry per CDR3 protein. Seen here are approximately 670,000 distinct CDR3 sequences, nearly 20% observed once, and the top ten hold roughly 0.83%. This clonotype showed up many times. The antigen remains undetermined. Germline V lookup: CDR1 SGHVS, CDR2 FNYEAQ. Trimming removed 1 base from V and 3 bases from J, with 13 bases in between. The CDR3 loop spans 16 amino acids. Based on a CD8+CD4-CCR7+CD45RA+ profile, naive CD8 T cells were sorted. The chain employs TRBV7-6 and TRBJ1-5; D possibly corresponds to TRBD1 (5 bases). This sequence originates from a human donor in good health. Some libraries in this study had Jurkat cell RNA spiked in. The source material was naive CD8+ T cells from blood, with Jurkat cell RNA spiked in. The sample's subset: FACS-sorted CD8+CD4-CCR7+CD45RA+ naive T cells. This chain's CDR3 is CASSLDRGSPNQPQHF. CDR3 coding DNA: TGTGCCAGCAGCTTAGACCGGGGGAGTCCCAATCAGCCCCAGCATTTT. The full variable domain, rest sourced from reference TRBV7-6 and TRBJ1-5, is GAGVSQSPRYKVTKRGQDVALRCDPISGHVSLYWYRQALGQGPEFLTYFNYEAQQDKSGLPNDRFSAERPEGSISTLTIQRTEQRDSAMYRCASSLDRGSPNQPQHFGDGTRLSIL.